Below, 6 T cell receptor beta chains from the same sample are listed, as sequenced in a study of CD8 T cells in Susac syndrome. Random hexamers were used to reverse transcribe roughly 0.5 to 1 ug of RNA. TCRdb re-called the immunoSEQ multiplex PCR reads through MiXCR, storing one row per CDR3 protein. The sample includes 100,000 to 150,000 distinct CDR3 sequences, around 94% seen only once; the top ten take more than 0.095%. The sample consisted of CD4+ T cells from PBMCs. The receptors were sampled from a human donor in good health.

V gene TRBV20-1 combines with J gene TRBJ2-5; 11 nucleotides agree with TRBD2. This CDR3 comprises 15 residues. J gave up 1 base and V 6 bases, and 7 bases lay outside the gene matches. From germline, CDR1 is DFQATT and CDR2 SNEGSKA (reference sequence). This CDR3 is CSAMGLAESQETQYF. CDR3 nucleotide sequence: TGCAGTGCAATGGGACTAGCGGAGAGCCAAGAGACCCAGTACTTC.

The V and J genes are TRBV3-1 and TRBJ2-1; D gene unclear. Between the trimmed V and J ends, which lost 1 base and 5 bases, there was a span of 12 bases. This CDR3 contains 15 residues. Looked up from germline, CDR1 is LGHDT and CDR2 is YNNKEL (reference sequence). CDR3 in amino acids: CASSQAFRLHNEQFF. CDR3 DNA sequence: TGTGCCAGCAGCCAAGCCTTCCGATTACACAATGAGCAGTTCTTC.

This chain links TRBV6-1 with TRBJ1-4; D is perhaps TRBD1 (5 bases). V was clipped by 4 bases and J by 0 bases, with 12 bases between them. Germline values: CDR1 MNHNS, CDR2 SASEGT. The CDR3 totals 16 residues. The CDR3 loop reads CASSGGPGSTNEKLFF. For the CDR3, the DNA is TGTGCCAGCAGTGGGGGCCCGGGTTCAACTAATGAAAAACTGTTTTTT.

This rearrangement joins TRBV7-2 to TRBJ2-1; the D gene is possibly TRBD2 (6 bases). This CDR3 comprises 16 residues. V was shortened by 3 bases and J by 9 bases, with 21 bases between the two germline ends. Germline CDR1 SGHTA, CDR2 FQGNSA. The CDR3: CASSLDYSINRGEQFF. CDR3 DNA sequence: TGTGCCAGCAGCTTGGACTATTCGATAAACCGGGGTGAGCAGTTCTTC.

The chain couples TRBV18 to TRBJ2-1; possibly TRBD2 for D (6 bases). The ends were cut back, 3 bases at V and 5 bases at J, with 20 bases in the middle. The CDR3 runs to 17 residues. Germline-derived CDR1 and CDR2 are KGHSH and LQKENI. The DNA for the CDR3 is TGTGCCAGCTCACCCATGCCTAGCGACCCTCTAAACAATGAGCAGTTCTTC. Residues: CASSPMPSDPLNNEQFF. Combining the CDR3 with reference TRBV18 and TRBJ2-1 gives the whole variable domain NAGVMQNPRHLVRRRGQEARLRCSPMKGHSHVYWYRQLPEEGLKFMVYLQKENIIDESGMPKERFSAEFPKEGPSILRIQQVVRGDSAAYFCASSPMPSDPLNNEQFFGPGTRLTVL.

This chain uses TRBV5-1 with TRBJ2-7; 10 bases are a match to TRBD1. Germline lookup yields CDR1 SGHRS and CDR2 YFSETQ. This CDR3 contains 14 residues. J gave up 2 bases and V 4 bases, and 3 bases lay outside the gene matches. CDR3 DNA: TGCGCCAGCAGCATGGACAGGGGGGCCTACGAGCAGTACTTC. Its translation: CASSMDRGAYEQYF.